This T cell receptor (beta chain) originates from a study of blood T cell repertoires in COVID-19. Background on the study: The samples span acute and convalescent COVID-19 from the United States, Italy and Spain.

Authors' methods: Estimation of nucleated cell counts relied on the amplification of reference gene primers. Sequenced by immunoSEQ multiplex PCR; TCRdb stores in-frame clones only, minus some. V and J calls and clone size are copied from that table; D and trimming were computed from the DNA. The sample lists approximately 70,000 clones, over 80% occurring once. CDR1 is KGHDR and CDR2 is SFDVKD in the germline V gene. V dropped 4 bases and J dropped 4; count of bases not matched to a gene: 7. The CDR3 contains 15 residues. The chain joins TRBV24-1 to TRBJ2-3; TRBD1 matches at 7 bases. The TCR comes from a woman of 80 years or more with acute or convalescent COVID-19. Sequenced sample: peripheral blood. As DNA, the CDR3 is TGTGCCACCAGTGACCCTACAGGGGCCTCAGATACGCAGTATTTT. Its protein is CATSDPTGASDTQYF.